Below are 7 T cell receptor beta chains sequenced from a single sample in a study of blood T cells in healthy people across ages. Combining a sample-barcoded 5' primer with a J-beta primer mix, a second PCR ran for 7 to 11 cycles. Via MiXCR, TCRdb re-called the 5' RACE reads, giving one row per CDR3 protein. This sample yields hundreds of thousands of distinct CDR3 sequences, of which around 43% are seen a single time; around 18% belongs to the top ten. Sequences were obtained from blood. All receptors derive from a man aged 60 to 69 in good health.

The sample holds a few counts of this clonotype. This chain joins TRBV3-1 and TRBJ2-7; D is unresolved. Trimming took off 4 bases at V and 0 bases at J, with 16 bases between the two ends. The germline V gene encodes CDR1 LGHDT and CDR2 YNNKEL (reference sequence). The CDR3 length is 16 residues. The CDR3 spells CASSLTGHDPSYEQYF. In DNA form, the CDR3 reads TGTGCCAGCAGCCTGACGGGCCACGACCCCTCCTACGAGCAGTACTTC.

J is TRBJ2-1 and V is TRBV7-2; D is possibly TRBD2 (7 bases). V was cut by 1 base and J by 9 bases, with 16 bases left in between. CDR1 and CDR2 (germline): SGHTA, FQGNSA. This CDR3 has 15 amino acids. The CDR3 DNA reads as TGTGCCAGCAGCTTAGATGGGGGGGGCCGTAGTGAGCAGTTCTTC. Its translation is CASSLDGGGRSEQFF.

This chain joins TRBV12-3 or TRBV12-4 and TRBJ2-1; D tentatively fits TRBD1 or TRBD2 (5 bases each). The CDR3 loop spans 13 amino acids. V lost 5 bases, J lost 6 bases, and 11 bases lay in between. As DNA, the CDR3 is TGTGCCAGCAGTGTCCGGGACGGCAATGAGCAGTTCTTC. Translation gives CASSVRDGNEQFF.

The chain has TRBV20-1 and TRBJ2-7; 14 bases line up with TRBD2. CDR3 size: 14 residues. J was trimmed by 6 bases and V by 5 bases; bases with no gene match: 6. Germline CDR1 reads DFQATT; CDR2 reads SNEGSKA (reference sequence). The CDR3 bases are TGCAGTGCTGGACCGGGACTAGCGGGGGCCGAGCAGTACTTC. Its protein is CSAGPGLAGAEQYF.

This clonotype has only a few counts. This chain uses TRBV3-1 with TRBJ2-5; a weak D match, TRBD2 (6 bases). Trimming took off 4 bases at V and 11 bases at J, with 29 bases between the two ends. The CDR3 has 17 amino acids. The germline V gene encodes CDR1 LGHDT and CDR2 YNNKEL (reference sequence). DNA of the CDR3: TGTGCCAGCAGCCCCCGGCGGGGCTGGAGACCCAGCGATGAGCAGTACTTC. Translation gives CASSPRRGWRPSDEQYF.

This clonotype was counted many times. This chain joins TRBV12-3 or TRBV12-4 and TRBJ2-7, with 8 bases identical to TRBD1. With 5 bases clipped from V and 6 bases from J, the junction kept 12 bases outside the gene matches. The CDR3 totals 15 residues. In DNA, the CDR3 is TGTGCCAGCAGTCCCGCCCCGGACAGGGCTGGCGAGCAGTACTTC. This encodes CASSPAPDRAGEQYF.

The V call is TRBV4-1, the J call TRBJ1-2; possibly TRBD1 for D (6 bases). There are 15 residues in the CDR3. From germline, CDR1 is MGHRA and CDR2 YSYEKL. V was trimmed by 2 bases and J by 0 bases, leaving 10 bases between them. The CDR3 DNA follows: TGCGCCAGCAGCCAATACGACAGGACTAACTATGGCTACACCTTC. This sequence encodes CASSQYDRTNYGYTF.